This T cell receptor beta chain came from a study of T cells in Graves' hyperthyroidism and ophthalmopathy (dated by TCRdb to about 2019). Study-level background: To identify TCR V-J signatures that set the groups apart, the researchers used a discovery cohort of more than 95 patients, made up of 40 to 45 with Graves' ophthalmopathy and 55 to 65 with stable Graves' hyperthyroidism. The 100 or so discovery patients were randomly divided into training and test sets at a 7:3 ratio. Prospective prediction of ophthalmopathy was tested in an independent validation cohort of 18 to 20 hyperthyroidism patients and approximately 17 patients who later progressed to ophthalmopathy. According to the paper, TCR Vbeta CDR3 sequencing was carried out on about 140 peripheral blood samples, which came from fewer than 50 ophthalmopathy, under 85 hyperthyroidism and some 17 progressor patients. The study also compared thyroid tissue and blood T-cell repertoires from several Graves' hyperthyroidism patients. After blood sampling, hyperthyroidism patients were treated with methimazole at a starting dose of 30 mg daily, and ophthalmopathy patients were treated with high-dose intravenous methylprednisolone.

V and J are truncated by 5 bases and 7 bases respectively, leaving an intervening sequence of 20 bases. The CDR3 goes from the cysteine to the phenylalanine over 14 residues. Only the CDR3 portion is preserved as DNA: 42 bases, with reading frame beginning at the first base. The germline V gene (reference sequence) supplies CDR1 DFQATT and CDR2 SNEGSKA. TCR beta CDR3 regions were amplified from RNA transcripts. The TCR CDR3 was subjected to a first round of RT-PCR using the HTBI primer set and the Qiagen OneStep RT-PCR kit. A second multiplex PCR round built the libraries, followed by size selection and purification. The libraries were sequenced on an Illumina HiSeq2000 using paired-end 100 bp reads. For the original study's pipeline: SOAPnuke was used to process the raw data, throwing out any read that contained adapters or uncalled bases, had a mean Phred below 15, or lacked an exact constant-primer or identifier match. COPE v1.2.5 was used to merge the high-quality paired reads, and each unique nucleotide sequence was defined as a clonotype. MiTCR v1.1 was used to align clonotypes to the IMGT TRBV, TRBD and TRBJ reference segments. Only V-J combinations with frequency above 0.0001, covering 99% to 99.2% of repertoires, were analysed. A TCS score was defined as the ratio between F50 (clonal expansion) and ExV (chaos), using BLOSUM62-based TCRdist between CDR3 peptides within each V-J. Welch's t-statistics and random forest reduced 514 V-J features to 13, which were used in a naive Bayes classifier (R e1071). The similarity between thyroid and blood repertoires was quantified using the Morisita-Horn index. TCRdb reanalyzed the raw reads on its own, using fastp at Q25 for trimming and MiXCR for clone calling, and kept in-frame beta chains. Entries that share a CDR3 protein sequence are merged under the most common genes and DNA. These V and J calls originate from TCRdb's pipeline instead of the authors' own analysis. The sample table contains roughly 570,000 distinct CDR3 sequences; only one count was recorded for about half of them. The ten largest clones take up about 8.3% of the sample.

A remark on this clonotype: No cognate antigen has been identified for it. There are no base qualities to consult, and no much larger clone falls within one base.

Beyond this particular receptor, the publication reports: Most expanded thyroid clonotypes (frequency above 0.001) were also detected in blood, suggesting blood repertoires may reflect thyroid immune responses. During validation, the model predicted progression to ophthalmopathy a median of about 5.9 months ahead of onset, with around 71% sensitivity and almost 75% specificity. No statistical method was used to fix the sample size in advance, and group allocation was not hidden from the investigators. A 13 V-J signature model separated ophthalmopathy from stable hyperthyroidism, with approximately 86% sensitivity and 81.08% specificity in cross-validation and 80%/75% in testing.

Graves' hyperthyroidism was defined as stable when no progression to ophthalmopathy occurred over 18 months of follow-up. The hyperthyroidism patients were between 18 and 65 years old and newly diagnosed, with a disease duration of less than 2 months. Patients with uncontrolled infections, other autoimmune diseases, pregnancy or lactation were excluded. Diagnoses were established on the basis of clinical symptoms, serum thyroxine and TRAb, thyroid ultrasound, and orbital computed tomography. Total RNA was extracted with Trizol reagent, and quality was checked on an Agilent 2100 Bioanalyzer. Rearrangement joined TRBV20-1 to TRBJ1-2; the D region possibly corresponds to TRBD1 (6 bases align). The material sequenced was peripheral blood or thyroid tissue (not recorded which). This TCR was recovered from a woman under 30 with Graves' hyperthyroidism. CDR3 protein: CSADASGTFAGYTF. In nucleotides, the sequence is TGCAGTGCTGATGCCAGCGGGACATTCGCTGGCTACACCTTC.